A selection of T cell receptor beta chains follows, all from one sample in a study of OX40 agonist ivuxolimab in advanced cancers. TCRdb keeps only in-frame clones here, not all; method: immunoSEQ multiplex PCR. The table shows about 37,000 clones, with roughly nine tenths occurring only once. This sample comprised CD4+ or CD8+ T cells sorted from blood, obtained in a trial of the OX40 agonist ivuxolimab. Every receptor here comes from an adult with an advanced solid tumor such as melanoma, head and neck, liver or kidney cancer. CDR3s leave out the opening cysteine and the closing phenylalanine or tryptophan.

TRBV5-6,TRBJ2-7,ASSHERRNEQY
TRBV7-7,TRBJ2-1,ASSLGLAGYNEQF
TRBV2,TRBJ2-1,ASKGQNNEQF
TRBV7-2,TRBJ2-1,ASSSPGQGGYEQF
TRBV13,TRBJ2-7,ASSGSGAYEQY
TRBV30,TRBJ2-4,AWSPDEGLIQY
TRBV4-1,TRBJ1-1,ASSVGTGNTEAF
TRBV7-9,TRBJ2-2,ASSLAAGGDTGELF
TRBV29-1,TRBJ1-1,SVRTGETEAF
TRBV7-9,TRBJ2-7,ASGQGANEQY
TRBV4-1,TRBJ1-5,ASSQDSGQPQH
TRBV15,TRBJ2-5,ATSRVRGGAETQY
TRBV6-1,TRBJ2-3,ASSEGTSGADTQY
TRBV19,TRBJ1-1,ATVSHLEAF
TRBV5-4,TRBJ1-3,ASSLQGAFSGNTIY
TRBV7-6,TRBJ2-7,ASSLDSLYEQY
TRBV6-5,TRBJ2-7,ASSSTGYNYEQY
TRBV7-8,TRBJ2-7,ASSLDKASILSYEQY
TRBV5-6,TRBJ1-5,ASSFEGGVDQPQH
TRBV19,TRBJ1-5,ASTPRTELNQPQH
TRBV7-2,TRBJ2-7,ASSFQGIPHSYEQY
TRBV27,TRBJ2-5,ASSNYKWETQY
TRBV30,TRBJ1-2,AWSPRDVPYGYT
TRBV6-5,TRBJ1-2,ASSYGESPRMYGYT
TRBV7-9,TRBJ2-3,ASLITDTQY
TRBV27,TRBJ2-5,ASSFGRGPETQY
TRBV19,TRBJ2-2,ASIQAGGGSGELF
TRBV29-1,TRBJ1-2,SVDAGMGYT
TRBV5-7,TRBJ2-6,ARGGARKSSGANVLT